Sequencing of this TCR beta chain was carried out in a study of cytomegalovirus exposure and HLA in healthy donors. General study results and limits: The productive fraction for most TCR beta V segments was about 87% or about 30% in an earlier analysis. Researchers catalogued 150 or so TCR beta chains as cytomegalovirus-associated.

The CDR3 runs to 14 residues. Trimming pared 8 bases from V and 6 bases from J, leaving 20 bases between. Germline V gene lookup returns CDR1 LNHDA and CDR2 SQIVND (reference sequence). This clone appeared a few times. Its antigen remains unknown. PCR involved 60 Vbeta and 13 Jbeta primers. Method: immunoSEQ multiplex PCR; TCRdb's copy keeps in-frame clones and lacks some. The table shows under 200,000 clones, with around 80% occurring only once. The V gene is TRBV19, the J gene TRBJ2-7; D perhaps matches TRBD2 (6 bases). Input material: PBMCs. This TCR derives from a man aged 25-45 years in good health and CMV-seronegative. The CDR3 nucleotides read TGTGCCAGTTCCAAGCGGGTGGATCGCCCCGAGCAGTACTTC. Translated: CASSKRVDRPEQYF.